This passage covers 15 T cell receptor beta chains from one sample sequenced in a study of T-cell memory formation after mild COVID-19. TCRdb redid the calling of the 5' RACE reads with MiXCR, one entry per CDR3 protein. This sample has some 450,000 distinct CDR3 sequences, with around 19% found just once. What was sequenced was PBMCs or a T cell subset sorted from them (not recorded which). Receptor source: an adult woman who had mild COVID-19 (a few samples of this study predate the infection). Cell type and time point are not known.

This clonotype was seen a few times. The chain couples TRBV24-1 to TRBJ1-1; the D gene is possibly TRBD1 (5 bases). V dropped 5 bases and J dropped 0 bases, with 12 bases sitting between them. The CDR3 consists of 15 residues. Germline lookup yields CDR1 KGHDR and CDR2 SFDVKD. The CDR3 bases are TGTGCCACCAGTGGGGGGGGACGATTGAACACTGAAGCTTTCTTT. Protein: CATSGGGRLNTEAFF.

The V call is TRBV12-3 or TRBV12-4, the J call TRBJ2-5, with D perhaps given as TRBD1 or TRBD2 (6 bases each). The CDR3 length is 15 residues. The V end was cut by 5 bases, the J end by 6 bases, with 19 bases between. The CDR3 sequence: CASSPPEGGMKTQYF. CDR3 nucleotides: TGTGCCAGCAGTCCCCCGGAAGGGGGGATGAAGACCCAGTACTTC.

This clonotype was counted only a few times. The gene calls are TRBV9 and TRBJ2-5, with a possible D match to TRBD2 (6 bases). The CDR3 loop spans 15 amino acids. Germline lookup yields CDR1 SGDLS and CDR2 YYNGEE. Trimming took off 0 bases at V and 5 bases at J, with 14 bases between the two ends. The CDR3 sequence: CASSVGDGSFETQYF. The CDR3 DNA reads TGTGCCAGCAGCGTAGGTGACGGGAGTTTTGAGACCCAGTACTTC.

This clonotype has only one observation. The chain carries TRBV20-1 and TRBJ1-5; D is unresolved. Germline assignment: CDR1 DFQATT and CDR2 SNEGSKA (reference sequence). The CDR3 is 13 residues long. V was trimmed by 6 bases and J by 3 bases, leaving 12 bases between them. CDR3 DNA: TGCAGTGCGCGAGACCGCACCAATCAGCCCCAGCATTTT. It translates to CSARDRTNQPQHF.

This chain uses TRBV29-1 with TRBJ2-1, with D possibly being TRBD1 (6 bases). The germline CDR1 and CDR2 sequences are SQVTM and ANQGSEA. Trimming pared 2 bases from V and 4 bases from J, leaving 18 bases between. This CDR3 comprises 16 residues. The CDR3 coding sequence is TGCAGCGTTGAATCTTTTAGGGACATCCCGTACAATGAGCAGTTCTTC. Amino acids: CSVESFRDIPYNEQFF.

V gene TRBV19 combines with J gene TRBJ1-1, with D possibly TRBD1 on 6 matching bases. Trimming took off 4 bases at V and 5 bases at J, with 20 bases between the two ends. The CDR3 contains 16 residues. Germline V gene data show CDR1 as LNHDA and CDR2 as SQIVND (reference sequence). DNA for the CDR3: TGTGCCAGTAGTACGACCCCACCACAGGGAAGGACTGAAGCTTTCTTT. Translation: CASSTTPPQGRTEAFF.

This clonotype was detected only a few times. The chain joins TRBV20-1 to TRBJ1-1; D not certain. The CDR3 runs to 16 residues. Trimming pared 2 bases from V and 1 base from J, leaving 17 bases between. The germline gives CDR1 DFQATT, CDR2 SNEGSKA (reference sequence). The CDR3 here is CSARPLGRRANTEAFF. CDR3 coding DNA: TGCAGTGCTAGACCCCTAGGCCGGAGGGCGAACACTGAAGCTTTCTTT.

This chain links TRBV24-1 with TRBJ2-5, with 8 bases matching TRBD2. Germline loops: CDR1 KGHDR, CDR2 SFDVKD. V dropped 5 bases and J dropped 3; count of bases not matched to a gene: 1. The CDR3 totals 13 residues. CDR3 loop: CATSGGLEETQYF. CDR3 sequence (DNA): TGTGCCACCAGTGGGGGACTAGAAGAGACCCAGTACTTC.

This clonotype showed up just a few times. J is TRBJ2-7 and V is TRBV3-1, with 14 bases aligning to TRBD2. Germline V gene lookup returns CDR1 LGHDT and CDR2 YNNKEL (reference sequence). CDR3 length equals 18 residues. With V trimmed by 4 bases and J by 1 base, 9 bases remained unmatched. This CDR3 is CASSLPGLAGGPSYEQYF. Written as DNA, the CDR3 is TGTGCCAGCAGCCTCCCAGGACTAGCGGGGGGTCCGTCCTACGAGCAGTACTTC.

This clonotype was seen ten or more times. The chain is built from TRBV12-3 or TRBV12-4 and TRBJ2-3; D remains ambiguous. V was pared by 6 bases and J by 5 bases, with 6 bases between. This CDR3 has 11 amino acids. The CDR3 loop is CASSLGDTQYF. CDR3 bases: TGTGCCAGCAGCCTCGGAGATACGCAGTATTTT.

In its sample, this clonotype was seen a few times. This chain uses TRBV7-2 with TRBJ2-1, with TRBD1 matching over 8 bases. This CDR3 is 15 amino acids long. Germline loops: CDR1 SGHTA, CDR2 FQGNSA. With 4 bases clipped from V and 10 bases from J, the junction kept 12 bases outside the gene matches. Here the CDR3 reads CASSSPAVDRGEQFF. DNA for the CDR3: TGTGCCAGCAGCTCCCCCGCGGTCGACAGGGGCGAGCAGTTCTTC.

Only a few counts were recorded for this clonotype. CDR3 amino acids: CAISPGSLALGKQETQYF. The CDR3 nucleotides are TGTGCCATCTCGCCGGGCTCACTAGCCCTAGGGAAGCAAGAGACCCAGTACTTC. The chain has TRBV11-2 and TRBJ2-5, with a possible D match to TRBD2 (6 bases). Looked up from germline, CDR1 is SGHAT and CDR2 is FQNNGV. With 10 bases removed from V and 2 bases from J, the gap between germline ends came to 29 bases. CDR3 length equals 18 residues. Using reference TRBV11-2 and TRBJ2-5 for the parts outside the CDR3, the full variable domain is EAGVAQSPRYKIIEKRQSVAFWCNPISGHATLYWYQQILGQGPKLLIQFQNNGVVDDSQLPKDRFSAERLKGVDSTLKIQPAKLEDSAVYLCAISPGSLALGKQETQYFGPGTRLLVL.

This chain links TRBV19 with TRBJ1-6, with D possibly matching TRBD1 (5 bases). CDR1 and CDR2 from the germline V gene are LNHDA and SQIVND (reference sequence). The V gene lost 7 bases and the J gene lost 0 bases, with 13 bases spanning the gap. This CDR3 has 16 amino acids. DNA for the CDR3: TGTGCCAGTACCGGGACGGCGAGCTCCTATAATTCACCCCTCCACTTT. Its protein is CASTGTASSYNSPLHF. Looking up the rest from reference TRBV19 and TRBJ1-6 gives the full variable domain: DGGITQSPKYLFRKEGQNVTLSCEQNLNHDAMYWYRQDPGQGLRLIYYSQIVNDFQKGDIAEGYSVSREKKESFPLTVTSAQKNPTAFYLCASTGTASSYNSPLHFGNGTRLTVT.

This clonotype was seen many times. This sequence joins TRBV7-2 and TRBJ2-7, with unresolved D. The V gene lost 1 base and the J gene lost 2 bases, with 3 bases spanning the gap. CDR1 SGHTA and CDR2 FQGNSA come from the germline V gene. The CDR3 runs to 12 residues. The CDR3 DNA reads TGTGCCAGCAGCTTAGTCCCCTACGAGCAGTACTTC. Amino acids: CASSLVPYEQYF. Complete variable domain (other parts from reference TRBV7-2 and TRBJ2-7): GAGVSQSPSNKVTEKGKDVELRCDPISGHTALYWYRQSLGQGLEFLIYFQGNSAPDKSGLPSDRFSAERTGGSVSTLTIQRTQQEDSAVYLCASSLVPYEQYFGPGTRLTVT.

The V and J genes are TRBV10-3 and TRBJ2-7; D is ambiguous. Germline CDR1 ENHRY, CDR2 SYGVKD. V was trimmed by 8 bases and J by 1 base, leaving 12 bases between them. The CDR3 is 13 residues long. CDR3 in DNA: TGTGCCATCTCCCCGACTGCATCCTACGAGCAGTACTTC. Its protein product is CAISPTASYEQYF.